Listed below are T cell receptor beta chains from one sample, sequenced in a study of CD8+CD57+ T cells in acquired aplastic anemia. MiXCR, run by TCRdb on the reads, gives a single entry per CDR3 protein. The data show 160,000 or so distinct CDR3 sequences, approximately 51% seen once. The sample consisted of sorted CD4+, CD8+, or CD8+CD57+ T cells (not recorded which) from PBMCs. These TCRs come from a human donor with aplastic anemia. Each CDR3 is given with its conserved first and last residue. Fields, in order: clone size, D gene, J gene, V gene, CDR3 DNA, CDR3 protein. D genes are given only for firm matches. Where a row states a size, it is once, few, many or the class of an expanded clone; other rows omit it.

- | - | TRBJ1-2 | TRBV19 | TGTGCCAGTAGACTACCTCATTTCCGGGGCTACTATGGCTACACCTTC | CASRLPHFRGYYGYTF
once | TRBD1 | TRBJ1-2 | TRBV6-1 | TGTGCCAGCAGGCCCAGGGGGGGGTATGGCTACACCTTC | CASRPRGGYGYTF
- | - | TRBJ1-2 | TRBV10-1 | TGTGCCAGCAGTCCCCGGGACGGCTTTTCTAGCTACACCTTC | CASSPRDGFSSYTF
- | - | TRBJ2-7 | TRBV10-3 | TGTGCCATCAGTACGAGGACAGACGCCAACGAGCAGTACTTC | CAISTRTDANEQYF
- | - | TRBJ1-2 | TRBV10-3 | TGTGCCATCAGTGAGTCGCCCATCGAGGGCTATGGCTACACCTTC | CAISESPIEGYGYTF
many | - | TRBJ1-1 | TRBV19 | TGTGCCAGTAGTCCAATACAGGGTGTGGTTTCGGACACTGAAGCTTTCTTT | CASSPIQGVVSDTEAFF
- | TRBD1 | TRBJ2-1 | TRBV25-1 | TGTGCCAGCTCACCGGGACAGGGGGTAAACAATGAGCAGTTCTTC | CASSPGQGVNNEQFF
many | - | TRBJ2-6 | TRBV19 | TGTGCCAGTAGTATAGATCCCGGCTTTTACTCTGGGGCCAACGTCCTGACTTTC | CASSIDPGFYSGANVLTF
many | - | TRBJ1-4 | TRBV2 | TGTGCCAGCACCAGGGATGGGGAAAAACTGTTTTTT | CASTRDGEKLFF
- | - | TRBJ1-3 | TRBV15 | TGTGCCACCAGCAGATCAAGGGTTGGAAACACCATATATTTT | CATSRSRVGNTIYF
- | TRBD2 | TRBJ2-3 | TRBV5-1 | TGCGCCAGCAGCCCCAGGACTAGCGGGAAGTCCACAGATACGCAGTATTTT | CASSPRTSGKSTDTQYF
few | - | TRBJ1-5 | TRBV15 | TGTGCCACCGGACAGCCCCAGCATTTT | CATGQPQHF
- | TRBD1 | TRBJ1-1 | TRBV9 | TGTGCCAGCAGCAGGGCCGGGACAGCATCTGAAGCTTTCTTT | CASSRAGTASEAFF
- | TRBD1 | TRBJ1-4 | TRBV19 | TGTGCCAGTATAGGGGGACAGATTAATGAAAAACTGTTTTTT | CASIGGQINEKLFF
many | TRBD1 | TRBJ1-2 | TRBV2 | TGTGCCAGCAGGGACAGGGAAAACTATGGCTACACCTTC | CASRDRENYGYTF
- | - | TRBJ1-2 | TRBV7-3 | TGTGCCAGCAGCAACCTAGCGGGGGGGGACTATGGCTACACCTTC | CASSNLAGGDYGYTF
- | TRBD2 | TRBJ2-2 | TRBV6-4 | TGTGCCTCAAGGGGTCTAGCGGGAGACGCCGGGGAGCCGTTTTTT | CASRGLAGDAGEPFF
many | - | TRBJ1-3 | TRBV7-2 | TGTGCCAGCAGCTTACAGGGAAGGAACACCATATATTTT | CASSLQGRNTIYF
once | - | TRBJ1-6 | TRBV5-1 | TGCGCCAGCAGCAGCGGAGGGCAGAATTCACCCCTCCACTTT | CASSSGGQNSPLHF
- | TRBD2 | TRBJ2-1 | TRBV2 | TGTGCCAGCAGAGAAGCGGGGGGACTCCCCGAGCAGTTCTTC | CASREAGGLPEQFF
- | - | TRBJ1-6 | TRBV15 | TGTGCCACCGGACGGGGAATGGGTAATTCACCCCTCCACTTT | CATGRGMGNSPLHF
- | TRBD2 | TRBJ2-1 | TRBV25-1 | TGTGCCAGCAGTCTTTCCCCCGGGACTAGCGGGAGCGGGGAGCAGTTCTTC | CASSLSPGTSGSGEQFF
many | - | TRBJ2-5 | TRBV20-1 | TGCAGTGCTAGTAGGTCGGGACATACGGAGGAGACCCAGTACTTC | CSASRSGHTEETQYF
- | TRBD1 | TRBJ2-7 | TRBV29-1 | TGCAGCGTTGTGGGAGCCGGGACAGCCTACGAGCAGTACTTC | CSVVGAGTAYEQYF
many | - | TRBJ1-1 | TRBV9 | TGTGCCAGCAGCGTAGGTGGAGTGAACACTGAAGCTTTCTTT | CASSVGGVNTEAFF
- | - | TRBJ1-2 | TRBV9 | TGTGCCAGCAGCGCACAAGGAGGAGGGTTATATGGCTACACCTTC | CASSAQGGGLYGYTF
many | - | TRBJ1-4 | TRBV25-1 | TGTGCCACCAGGGAGGCTAATGAAAAACTGTTTTTT | CATREANEKLFF
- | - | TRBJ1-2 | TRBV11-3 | TGTGCCAACAGTCCCAAACAGAAGAACTATGGCTACACCTTC | CANSPKQKNYGYTF
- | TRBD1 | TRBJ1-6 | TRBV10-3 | TGTGCCAACAGTCTGCAGGGGGCGGATAATTCACCCCTCCACTTT | CANSLQGADNSPLHF
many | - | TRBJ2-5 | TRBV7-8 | TGTGCCAGCAGCTTAAGGCTTGAGGGCCACCAAGAGACCCAGTACTTC | CASSLRLEGHQETQYF
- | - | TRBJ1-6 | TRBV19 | TGTGCCAGTAGCCCAGGGACATCGGGGAGGTCACCCCTCCACTTT | CASSPGTSGRSPLHF
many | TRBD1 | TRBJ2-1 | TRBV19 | TGTGCCAGTAGGCAACAGGGGTGGTCCTACAATGAGCAGTTCTTC | CASRQQGWSYNEQFF
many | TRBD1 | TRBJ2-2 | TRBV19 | TGTGCCACGAAACTGACAGGGGGAGACGGGGAGCTGTTTTTT | CATKLTGGDGELFF
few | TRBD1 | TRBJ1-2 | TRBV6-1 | TGTGCCAGCAATCACCGGGACAGTTACTATGGCTACACCTTC | CASNHRDSYYGYTF
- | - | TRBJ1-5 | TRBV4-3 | TGCGCCAGCAGCCAAGATGGGGGTAGCAATCAGCCCCGGCATTTT | CASSQDGGSNQPRHF